These 8 T cell receptor beta chains were all obtained from the same sample, sequenced in a study of blood T cell repertoires in COVID-19. The method was immunoSEQ multiplex PCR; TCRdb's version includes in-frame clones alone and lacks a portion of them. The data show 75,000 to 100,000 clones, over 70% seen once. The sample comprised peripheral blood. Source of these receptors: a man between 60 and 70 years old with acute or convalescent COVID-19.

The chain carries TRBV7-2 and TRBJ1-4; D is unresolved. This CDR3 has 15 residues. Trimming shortened V by 6 bases and J by 4 bases, and 15 bases separated the two germline ends. Germline-derived CDR1 and CDR2 are SGHTA and FQGNSA. The CDR3 bases are TGTGCCAGCAGTCCCGTGGGGAGGCATAATGAAAAACTGTTTTTT. It is translated as CASSPVGRHNEKLFF.

This sequence joins TRBV7-3 and TRBJ1-1; the D is unclear. CDR3 length: 13 residues. Germline V gene lookup returns CDR1 SGHTA and CDR2 FQGTGA. V lost 1 base, J lost 3 bases, and 6 bases lay in between. CDR3 region: CASSLMADTEAFF. Here the CDR3 DNA reads TGTGCCAGCAGCTTAATGGCGGACACTGAAGCTTTCTTT.

The J gene is TRBJ2-2, the V gene TRBV7-2; D is perhaps TRBD1 (5 bases). CDR3 length: 14 amino acids. V was trimmed by 6 bases and J by 5 bases, leaving 13 bases between them. Germline V CDR1 and CDR2: SGHTA, FQGNSA. This chain's CDR3 is CASSQGSRTGELFF. Written as DNA, the CDR3 is TGTGCCAGCAGTCAGGGATCCCGAACCGGGGAGCTGTTTTTT.

This rearrangement joins TRBV29-1 to TRBJ2-5, with 9 bases fitting TRBD1. CDR3 length equals 12 residues. The V gene end was trimmed by 5 bases and the J gene end by 5 bases; junction bases not matched to a gene: 3. The V gene's germline CDR1 is SQVTM and CDR2 ANQGSEA. The CDR3 DNA reads as TGCAGCGTTCTGACAGGGGGGGAGACCCAGTACTTC. Amino acids: CSVLTGGETQYF. The whole variable domain, filled in from reference TRBV29-1 and TRBJ2-5, reads SAVISQKPSRDICQRGTSLTIQCQVDSQVTMMFWYRQQPGQSLTLIATANQGSEATYESGFVIDKFPISRPNLTFSTLTVSNMSPEDSSIYLCSVLTGGETQYFGPGTRLLVL.

The rearrangement uses TRBV6-5 and TRBJ2-1; no firm D call. The CDR3 totals 11 residues. Trimming took 4 bases from V and 12 from J, leaving 10 bases between them. Germline CDR1 MNHEY, CDR2 SVGAGI. CDR3: CASSSKSGQFF. The DNA for the CDR3 is TGTGCCAGCAGTTCGAAATCAGGGCAGTTCTTC.

The chain links TRBV28 to TRBJ1-5; possibly TRBD1 for D (5 bases). Germline V gene lookup returns CDR1 MDHEN and CDR2 SYDVKM. CDR3 length equals 15 residues. V lost 7 bases, J lost 2 bases, and 15 bases lay in between. DNA of the CDR3: TGTGCCAGCACCCCTGGTGGGGCTCGCAATCAGCCCCAGCATTTT. It codes for CASTPGGARNQPQHF.

The CDR3 DNA reads TGTGCCAGCAAGTTCAGAGGGCACAATGAGCAGTTCTTC. Protein: CASKFRGHNEQFF. The gene calls are TRBV5-6 and TRBJ2-1; possible D gene TRBD2, 5 bases. CDR3 length: 13 residues. Deletions cut 6 bases from V and 5 bases from J, with 12 bases between. Germline assignment: CDR1 SGHDT and CDR2 YYEEEE.

The chain combines TRBV27 with TRBJ2-7, with 7 bases matching TRBD2. After removal of 7 bases from V and 3 bases from J, the junction contained 9 bases not matched to a gene. Germline V gives CDR1 MNHEY, CDR2 SMNVEV (reference sequence). The CDR3 is 14 residues long. The CDR3 loop is CASKPLADHYEQYF. The CDR3 DNA reads TGTGCCAGCAAACCGCTAGCGGATCACTACGAGCAGTACTTC.